Shown below are 20 T cell receptor beta chains from a single sample sequenced in a study of Graves' ophthalmopathy and Graves' hyperthyroidism. Investigators amplified TCR beta CDR3 regions from RNA transcripts. HTBI primers primed a first-round RT-PCR, and a second-round multiplex PCR followed. Via MiXCR, TCRdb re-called the multiplex PCR reads, giving one row per CDR3 protein. The top ten clones hold around 9.8% of a sample with about 210,000 distinct CDR3 sequences, under 30% of them seen once. Sequencing was carried out using peripheral blood. Receptor source: a man aged 50 to 59 with Graves' ophthalmopathy.

This clonotype was found many times. This chain joins TRBV7-3 and TRBJ2-2; D is uncertain. This CDR3 has 12 residues. V was cut by 8 bases and J by 5 bases, with 9 bases left in between. Looked up from germline, CDR1 is SGHTA and CDR2 is FQGTGA. The CDR3 here is CASGHSTGELFF. As DNA, the CDR3 is TGTGCCAGCGGCCACAGTACCGGGGAGCTGTTTTTT.

This clonotype was seen many times. The genes are TRBV27 and TRBJ1-3; no reliable D call. Trimming stripped 5 bases from V and 4 bases from J, with 12 bases between. The CDR3 loop spans 14 amino acids. CDR1 MNHEY and CDR2 SMNVEV come from the germline V gene (reference sequence). CDR3 residues: CASSSPRSGNTIYF. Here the CDR3 DNA reads TGTGCCAGCAGTAGTCCTCGGTCCGGAAACACCATATATTTT.

This clonotype was found many times. J is TRBJ2-3 and V is TRBV4-2; 9 nucleotides match TRBD1. Germline loops: CDR1 LGHNA, CDR2 YNFKEQ. The V segment lost 7 bases and the J segment 4 bases; nucleotides outside the gene matches: 15. The CDR3 contains 17 residues. CDR3: CASTNWGLGQGSDTQYF. CDR3 DNA: TGTGCCAGCACCAATTGGGGTCTGGGACAGGGCTCAGATACGCAGTATTTT.

At least ten counts were recorded for this clonotype. The V and J genes are TRBV27 and TRBJ2-7; no firm D call. This CDR3 region has 13 residues. Germline-derived CDR1 and CDR2 are MNHEY and SMNVEV (reference sequence). Trimming left V 6 bases short and J 3 bases short, with 12 bases between. CDR3 sequence: CASSLNIGYEQYF. The DNA of the CDR3 is TGTGCCAGCAGCTTGAATATTGGCTACGAGCAGTACTTC.

This clonotype was recorded many times. This chain links TRBV4-1 with TRBJ1-1, with 7 bases fitting TRBD1. With 4 bases clipped from V and 1 base from J, the junction kept 3 bases outside the gene matches. Germline V gene sequence: CDR1 MGHRA, CDR2 YSYEKL. This CDR3 has 14 residues. The CDR3 nucleotides are TGCGCCAGCAGCCGTGGACAGGAGAACACTGAAGCTTTCTTT. As protein: CASSRGQENTEAFF.

This clonotype was counted many times. V gene TRBV7-3 combines with J gene TRBJ2-7; TRBD2 matches at 12 bases. Germline assignment: CDR1 SGHTA and CDR2 FQGTGA. CDR3 size: 15 residues. The V segment lost 4 bases and the J segment 5 bases; nucleotides outside the gene matches: 6. The CDR3 DNA reads as TGTGCCAGCAGCTACCTAGCGGGAGGGATTAACGAGCAGTACTTC. Residues: CASSYLAGGINEQYF.

Ten or more counts support this clonotype. The chain has TRBV19 and TRBJ1-5; a possible D gene is TRBD1 (5 bases). In germline, CDR1 is LNHDA, CDR2 SQIVND (reference sequence). The CDR3 covers 14 residues. With 7 bases removed from V and 0 bases from J, the gap between germline ends came to 10 bases. The CDR3 is CASTPGDSNQPQHF. CDR3 coding DNA: TGTGCCAGTACCCCGGGGGATAGCAATCAGCCCCAGCATTTT. The full variable domain, its missing parts supplied by reference TRBV19 and TRBJ1-5, is DGGITQSPKYLFRKEGQNVTLSCEQNLNHDAMYWYRQDPGQGLRLIYYSQIVNDFQKGDIAEGYSVSREKKESFPLTVTSAQKNPTAFYLCASTPGDSNQPQHFGDGTRLSIL.

This clonotype has ten or more counts. V is TRBV5-6 and J is TRBJ2-7; D uncertain. V gave up 0 bases and J gave up 5 bases, with 9 bases separating them. The germline gives CDR1 SGHDT, CDR2 YYEEEE. The CDR3 is made up of 13 amino acids. The CDR3 DNA is TGTGCCAGCAGCTTGGATACTAACGACGAGCAGTACTTC. It encodes CASSLDTNDEQYF. The full variable domain, completed using reference TRBV5-6 and TRBJ2-7, is DAGVTQSPTHLIKTRGQQVTLRCSPKSGHDTVSWYQQALGQGPQFIFQYYEEEERQRGNFPDRFSGHQFPNYSSELNVNALLLGDSALYLCASSLDTNDEQYFGPGTRLTVT.

The V and J genes are TRBV6-2 or TRBV6-3 and TRBJ2-5; D uncertain. This CDR3 has 14 residues. V lost 0 bases to trimming and J lost 5 bases, with 10 bases between them. Germline loops: CDR1 MNHEY, CDR2 SVGEGT. This chain's CDR3 is CASSYSDIRETQYF. The CDR3 bases are TGTGCCAGCAGTTACTCGGATATCCGGGAGACCCAGTACTTC.

There are many counts of this clonotype. The chain links TRBV28 to TRBJ2-7; 7 bases agree with TRBD2. Trimming took 10 bases from V and 2 from J; bases not matched to a gene: 11. The germline V gene encodes CDR1 MDHEN and CDR2 SYDVKM. The CDR3 is 14 amino acids. The CDR3 nucleotides read TGTGCCACCGCTCGGGAGGAAATTACCTACGAGCAGTACTTC. It yields the protein CATAREEITYEQYF.

This clonotype was recorded at least ten times. The chain links TRBV6-1 to TRBJ1-5; D is unresolved. Germline V gives CDR1 MNHNS, CDR2 SASEGT. The ends were cut back, 10 bases at V and 4 bases at J, with 23 bases in the middle. The CDR3 runs 16 residues. This CDR3 reads CATSVLPDGLNQPQHF. CDR3 DNA sequence: TGTGCCACTTCCGTTCTTCCGGACGGATTGAATCAGCCCCAGCATTTT.

This clonotype has a single count. It is unclear where the CDR3 begins or ends on the DNA, so no DNA is shown, and the CDR3 is as TCRdb lists it. The chain combines TRBV5-1 with TRBJ2-2. CDR1 SGHRS and CDR2 YFSETQ come from the germline V gene. 13 amino acids form the CDR3, both terminal residues included. This CDR3 reads CASSPGQPGSCFF.

There are many counts of this clonotype. The chain is built from TRBV6-5 and TRBJ2-2; TRBD2 is a possible D gene (5 bases). The CDR3 length is 13 residues. V lost 4 bases to trimming and J lost 7 bases, with 10 bases between them. Germline CDR1 reads MNHEY; CDR2 reads SVGAGI. CDR3: CASSSRRIGELFF. The CDR3 coding sequence is TGTGCCAGCAGTTCCCGGAGGATCGGGGAGCTGTTTTTT.

CDR3 residues: CASSLSLAGGTNTGELFF. The CDR3 DNA reads as TGTGCCAGCAGTTTATCCCTAGCGGGAGGCACGAACACCGGGGAGCTGTTTTTT. The V call is TRBV28, the J call TRBJ2-2, with 11 positions matching TRBD2. CDR1 MDHEN and CDR2 SYDVKM come from the germline V gene. V shed 1 base, J shed 0 bases, and the junction held 4 bases outside the gene matches. The CDR3 covers 18 residues.

This clonotype was picked up many times. DNA of the CDR3: TGTGCCAGCAGTTTAATGGAAACTGGAAACACCATATATTTT. This encodes CASSLMETGNTIYF. The chain carries TRBV28 and TRBJ1-3; the D is unclear. V shed 2 bases and J shed 2 bases, with 7 bases lying between them. The germline gives CDR1 MDHEN, CDR2 SYDVKM. CDR3 length: 14 residues.

This clonotype showed up many times. This chain joins TRBV29-1 and TRBJ1-1, with 7 bases identical to TRBD1. Trimming took 1 base from V and 6 from J; bases not matched to a gene: 2. The CDR3 runs 12 residues. Germline V gene lookup returns CDR1 SQVTM and CDR2 ANQGSEA. As DNA, the CDR3 is TGCAGCGTTGAAGGAGGGGGCGCTGAAGCTTTCTTT. It specifies CSVEGGGAEAFF.

The table lists this clonotype with many counts. CDR3 sequence reads: CASSPPGTHSYEQYF. The CDR3 bases are TGTGCCAGCAGCCCCCCCGGGACTCACTCCTACGAGCAGTACTTC. The chain combines TRBV9 with TRBJ2-7; maybe TRBD2 (6 bases). Germline V gene data show CDR1 as SGDLS and CDR2 as YYNGEE. The CDR3 consists of 15 residues. Between the trimmed V and J ends, which lost 4 bases and 0 bases, there was a span of 14 bases.

This clonotype came up many times. The chain is built from TRBV4-1 and TRBJ2-7, with D tentatively TRBD2 (5 bases). Germline-derived CDR1 and CDR2 are MGHRA and YSYEKL. V dropped 0 bases and J dropped 1 base, with 13 bases sitting between them. CDR3 length: 16 residues. The CDR3 DNA follows: TGCGCCAGCAGCCAAGATCACCCCGGAGGTTCCTACGAGCAGTACTTC. Translating gives CASSQDHPGGSYEQYF.

This clonotype was seen a handful of times. The CDR3 nucleotides are TGTGCCAGCAGGCGCACAGGGATAGAAGGTGGCTACACCTTC. Translated, it gives CASRRTGIEGGYTF. The V and J genes are TRBV6-1 and TRBJ1-2; TRBD1 is a possible D gene (6 bases). The CDR3 runs to 14 residues. Germline CDR1 MNHNS, CDR2 SASEGT. V was clipped by 6 bases and J by 7 bases, with 18 bases between them.

V usage is TRBV6-1 and J usage is TRBJ2-5; a weak D match, TRBD2 (5 bases). Trimming pared 7 bases from V and 6 bases from J, leaving 21 bases between. The CDR3 covers 15 residues. The germline CDR1 and CDR2 sequences are MNHNS and SASEGT. The CDR3 loop is CASTTLEKGEKTQYF. In DNA, the CDR3 is TGTGCCAGCACCACCTTGGAGAAGGGAGAGAAGACCCAGTACTTC.